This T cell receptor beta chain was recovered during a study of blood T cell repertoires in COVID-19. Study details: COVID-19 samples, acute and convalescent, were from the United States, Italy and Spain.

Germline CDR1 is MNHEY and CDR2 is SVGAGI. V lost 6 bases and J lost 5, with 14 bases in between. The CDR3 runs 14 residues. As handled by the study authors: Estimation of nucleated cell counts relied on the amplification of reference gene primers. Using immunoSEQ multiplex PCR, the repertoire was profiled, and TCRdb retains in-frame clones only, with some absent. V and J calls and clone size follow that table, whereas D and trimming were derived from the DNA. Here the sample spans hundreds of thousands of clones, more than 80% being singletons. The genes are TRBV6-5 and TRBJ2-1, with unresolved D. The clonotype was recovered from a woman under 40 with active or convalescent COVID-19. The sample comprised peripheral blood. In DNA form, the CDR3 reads TGTGCCAGCAGGGATACGGGTGGAAACAATGAGCAGTTCTTC. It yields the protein CASRDTGGNNEQFF.